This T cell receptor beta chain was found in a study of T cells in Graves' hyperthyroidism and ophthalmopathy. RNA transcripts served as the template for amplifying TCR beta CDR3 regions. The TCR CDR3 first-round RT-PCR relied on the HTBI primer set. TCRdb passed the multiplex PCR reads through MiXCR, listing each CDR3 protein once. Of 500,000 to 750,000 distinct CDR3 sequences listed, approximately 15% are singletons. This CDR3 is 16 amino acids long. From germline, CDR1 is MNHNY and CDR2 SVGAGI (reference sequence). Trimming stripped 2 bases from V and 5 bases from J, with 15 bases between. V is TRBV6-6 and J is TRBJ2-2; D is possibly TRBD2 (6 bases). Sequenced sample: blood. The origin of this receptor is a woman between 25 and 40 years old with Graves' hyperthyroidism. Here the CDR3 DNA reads TGTGCCAGCAGTTACATAACGGGACTTCAAACCGGGGAGCTGTTTTTT. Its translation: CASSYITGLQTGELFF.